This TCR beta chain was retrieved from a study of blood T cell repertoires in COVID-19 (dated by TCRdb to the early 2020s). Context from the whole study: Samples from collaborators originated in the United States, Italy and Spain and spanned both the acute and convalescent phases of COVID-19. The prospective study material was composed of cDNA or gDNA derived from T cells, B-cell-depleted T cells, or PBMCs. The dataset comprised deeply sampled blood TCRbeta repertoires from subjects exposed to, actively infected with, or recovered from COVID-19. The repertoires were released in a freely available public database meant as a resource for research on the immune response to SARS-CoV-2. Samples were obtained from the ongoing ImmuneRACE study (first 160 participants) and from over 1,000 subjects provided by 6 global collaborators. Sample metadata almost always included a de-identified subject ID, COVID-19 status, age in years and sex. HLA class I and class II types, where available, came from metadata supplied by the sample provider rather than from assay-based typing. Findings and caveats that apply to the study as a whole: The quantity of clinical and demographic metadata differed by source and by participant and was supplied without curation.

Note on this clone: There is no known antigen for this receptor. Base qualities were left out, and no much larger clone turns up one base away.

TCRbeta CDR3 regions were amplified from genomic DNA using the immunoSEQ Assay, a bias-controlled multiplex PCR. The authors' analysis ran thus. The number of nucleated cells in each sample was estimated by amplification of reference gene primers within the assay. Sequence reads were collapsed and filtered to measure the absolute abundance of every unique TCRbeta CDR3 rearrangement. Productive Simpson clonality was computed per sample as the square root of Simpson's diversity index over productive rearrangements. TCRdb provides this immuneACCESS table in a form limited to in-frame rearrangements. Some clones are lacking; in checked studies, under half of them reflect an unresolved V gene, and why the rest are absent is not known. The V and J calls and clone size are taken from that table; D and trimming were inferred from the DNA. This sample gives around 250,000 clones in total; about 86% of them show up just once. The ten largest account for approximately 4% of the sample.

CDR1 and CDR2 (MNHEY, SMNVEV) derive from the germline V gene (reference sequence). V is trimmed back by 7 bases and J by 2 bases, and the junction contains 5 bases that no gene match accounts for. From the cysteine through the phenylalanine, the CDR3 covers 14 amino acids. Only CDR3 DNA remains: 42 bases, in frame from the first base. In the prospective study, participants were about 18 to 95 years old, resided in approximately 22 geographic areas of the United States, and were enrolled through a virtual design. In the prospective study, participants were assigned to cohorts based on the clinical history participants reported in a screening survey and a study questionnaire. Mobile phlebotomists in the prospective study collected whole blood, serum and a nasopharyngeal or oropharyngeal swab from every participant. Participants in the prospective study had the option to provide additional blood draws and questionnaires over a roughly two-month period. Before DNA extraction, prospective study blood samples were shipped either frozen or at room temperature.

This sequence uses TRBV27 and TRBJ1-3; 7 central nucleotides agree with TRBD1. The TCR originated in a man aged 25-45 years with acute COVID-19. The sequencing input was PBMCs or T cells enriched from blood (not recorded which). CDR3 loop: CASTNRGTGNTIYF. The nucleotide sequence is TGTGCCAGCACCAACAGGGGCACTGGAAACACCATATATTTT.